The clone carrying this TCR beta chain was observed once. What it binds is not known. Primers for the PCR totalled 60 Vbeta and 13 Jbeta. Sequencing used immunoSEQ multiplex PCR; TCRdb keeps in-frame clones, though not all of them. The sample records tens of thousands of clones, about 75% being singletons. This specimen comes from a study of cytomegalovirus exposure and HLA in healthy donors. Study conclusions and caveats: The likely origin of a cluster of highly shared sequence variants was a sequencing artifact. Earlier analysis looked at TCR beta V segments, and most were productive about 87% or about 30% of the time. Analysis performed later showed TCR beta chains linked to HLA being more clonally expanded than equally common others. Being indistinguishable, some V segments were excluded, TRBV6-2 and TRBV6-3 among them.

The germline V gene encodes CDR1 PRHDT and CDR2 FYEKMQ (reference sequence). The ends lost 2 bases at V and 4 bases at J; junction bases unmatched: 13. The CDR3 extends over 18 amino acids. The sample was PBMCs. The V call is TRBV13, the J call TRBJ1-4, with 7 bases fitting TRBD1. The receptor was isolated from a man aged 40-49 years in good health and CMV-seronegative. For the CDR3, the DNA is TGTGCCAGCAGCTTAACACCAGGGTCCGGGACAGTTAATGAAAAACTGTTTTTT. Protein product: CASSLTPGSGTVNEKLFF.